Listed below are T cell receptor beta chains from one sample, sequenced in a study of identical twins. From the 5' RACE reads, TCRdb called clonotypes with MiXCR, one entry per CDR3 protein. The profile shows about 530,000 distinct CDR3 sequences, approximately 16% of them singletons. The sample was also reused in another study, on yellow fever vaccine responses in identical twins.

The material sequenced was CD4+ T cells sorted from blood. Receptors originate from a woman aged 18-29 years in good health. Both conserved end residues are part of each CDR3. D genes are given only for firm matches. Part of the rows lack a size; the others show once, few, many or a class for expanded clones.

D | J | size | V | DNA | CDR3
TRBD2 | TRBJ2-2 | - | TRBV27 | TGTGCCAGCAGTCGGAGACTAGCGGGCGCGGGGGAGCTGTTTTTT | CASSRRLAGAGELFF
- | TRBJ2-5 | few | TRBV4-1 | TGCGCCAGCAGCCGGATGACAGGATTCATCGAGACCCAGTACTTC | CASSRMTGFIETQYF
TRBD1 | TRBJ1-2 | - | TRBV12-3/TRBV12-4 | TGTGCCAGCAGTTCCCAGGACAGGGTCGGCGGTGGCTACACCTTC | CASSSQDRVGGGYTF
- | TRBJ1-5 | - | TRBV24-1 | TGTGCCACCAGTGAAAGAAATAGCAATCAGCCCCAGCATTTT | CATSERNSNQPQHF
TRBD1 | TRBJ2-7 | few | TRBV6-1 | TGTGCCAGCAGTCCCGGGACAGAGAGCTACGAGCAGTACTTC | CASSPGTESYEQYF
- | TRBJ1-1 | - | TRBV12-3/TRBV12-4 | TGTGCCAGCATTCCTTCGGGGCGATCCACTGAAGCTTTCTTT | CASIPSGRSTEAFF
- | TRBJ1-1 | few | TRBV6-6 | TGTGCCAGCAGTGCAGAAGGGATCGGAGCTTTCTTT | CASSAEGIGAFF
TRBD1 | TRBJ2-1 | - | TRBV20-1 | TGCAGTGCTGCGTCCGGGACAGGGGAGAATGAGCAGTTCTTC | CSAASGTGENEQFF
- | TRBJ2-3 | few | TRBV6-1 | TGTGCCAGCAGTCTCCAAGCTCTTTCTAGCACAGATACGCAGTATTTT | CASSLQALSSTDTQYF
TRBD1 | TRBJ2-1 | - | TRBV20-1 | TGCAGTGCCCCGGGACAGGGAATCCACAATGAGCAGTTCTTC | CSAPGQGIHNEQFF
- | TRBJ2-3 | - | TRBV9 | TGTGCCAGCAGCGTAAATGAGGCAGATACGCAGTATTTT | CASSVNEADTQYF
TRBD2 | TRBJ2-1 | many | TRBV7-2 | TGTGCCAGCAGCTTAGTTAGCGGGGAGGAGCAGTTCTTC | CASSLVSGEEQFF